These 31 T cell receptor beta chains were all obtained from the same sample, sequenced in a study of blood T cell repertoires in COVID-19. Clones were sequenced by immunoSEQ multiplex PCR, and TCRdb holds only the in-frame ones, with some missing. This sample yields about 180,000 clones, of which roughly four fifths are seen a single time; 6.5% to 8.5% belongs to the top ten. Input material: peripheral blood. The receptors were sampled from a woman in her 70s with COVID-19, enrolled during active disease.

This sequence joins TRBV28 and TRBJ2-2, with 7 bases that match TRBD2. The CDR3 is made up of 15 amino acids. Germline values: CDR1 MDHEN, CDR2 SYDVKM. V gave up 4 bases and J gave up 4 bases; unmatched junction bases: 6. The CDR3 DNA reads as TGTGCCAGCAGTTGGGGCGGGAGTTTCACCGGGGAGCTGTTTTTT. Protein product: CASSWGGSFTGELFF.

The chain has TRBV19 and TRBJ2-4, with D perhaps matching TRBD2 (5 bases). The CDR3 has 14 amino acids. Trimming took 2 bases from V and 3 from J, leaving 8 bases between them. From germline, CDR1 is LNHDA and CDR2 SQIVND (reference sequence). DNA of the CDR3: TGTGCCAGTAGTATACGGGGAAGCAAAAACATTCAGTACTTC. It translates to CASSIRGSKNIQYF.

V is TRBV29-1 and J is TRBJ2-1, with D possibly TRBD2 on 5 matching bases. The CDR3 sequence is 14 residues long. CDR1 is SQVTM and CDR2 is ANQGSEA in the germline V gene. Trimming left V 6 bases short and J 9 bases short, with 21 bases between. The CDR3 loop is CSVGSLDLAAEQFF. DNA for the CDR3: TGCAGCGTGGGTTCCCTCGATCTAGCAGCTGAGCAGTTCTTC.

The gene calls are TRBV7-2 and TRBJ2-3, with 12 positions matching TRBD2. Germline V lookup: CDR1 SGHTA, CDR2 FQGNSA. The CDR3 runs 15 residues. V lost 4 bases to trimming and J lost 4 bases; unmatched junction nucleotides: 3. The CDR3, as DNA: TGTGCCAGCAGCTCGGCTAGCGGGAGGGCAGATACGCAGTATTTT. Its protein product is CASSSASGRADTQYF.

The gene calls are TRBV25-1 and TRBJ2-5, with a possible D match to TRBD1 (6 bases). The germline CDR1 and CDR2 sequences are MGHDK and SYGVNS. V was shortened by 0 bases and J by 6 bases, with 14 bases between the two germline ends. The CDR3 has 15 amino acids. In DNA, the CDR3 is TGTGCCAGCAGTGAATACGGTGGCAGGGGAAAGACCCAGTACTTC. It encodes CASSEYGGRGKTQYF.

This clone appeared once. The chain is built from TRBV7-3 and TRBJ1-2; 7 bases align to TRBD1. Germline-derived CDR1 and CDR2 are SGHTA and FQGTGA. V was clipped by 5 bases and J by 8 bases; unmatched bases: 8. CDR3 size: 13 residues. The CDR3 coding sequence is TGTGCCAGCAGCCCCAACAGGGGACGCGGCTACACCTTC. Protein: CASSPNRGRGYTF.

J is TRBJ2-6 and V is TRBV24-1; 7 bases agree with TRBD1. This CDR3 is built from 17 residues. The trim removed 4 bases at V and 0 bases at J, leaving 5 bases unmatched. Germline V gene sequence: CDR1 KGHDR, CDR2 SFDVKD. CDR3 in DNA: TGTGCCACCAGTGAGGGACAGAGACCCTCTGGGGCCAACGTCCTGACTTTC. This codes for CATSEGQRPSGANVLTF.

The chain employs TRBV4-1 and TRBJ1-1; D is perhaps TRBD1 (6 bases). The CDR3 runs to 16 residues. V was clipped by 7 bases and J by 1 base, with 19 bases between them. Germline CDR1 is MGHRA and CDR2 is YSYEKL. The CDR3 reads CASTPGRGAGNTEAFF. The DNA of the CDR3 is TGCGCCAGCACCCCTGGTCGGGGGGCAGGGAACACTGAAGCTTTCTTT.

The chain couples TRBV28 to TRBJ1-6; the match to TRBD1 covers 9 bases. There are 19 residues in the CDR3. V lost 6 bases to trimming and J lost 1 base; unmatched junction nucleotides: 13. Germline V gene data show CDR1 as MDHEN and CDR2 as SYDVKM. CDR3 sequence reads: CASSLTGGVWRSYNSPLHF. As DNA, the CDR3 is TGTGCCAGCAGCCTCACAGGGGGCGTCTGGAGATCCTATAATTCACCCCTCCACTTT. The full variable domain, in which reference TRBV28 and TRBJ1-6 provide the parts outside the CDR3, is DVKVTQSSRYLVKRTGEKVFLECVQDMDHENMFWYRQDPGLGLRLIYFSYDVKMKEKGDIPEGYSVSREKKERFSLILESASTNQTSMYLCASSLTGGVWRSYNSPLHFGNGTRLTVT.

This chain links TRBV2 with TRBJ2-7; a weak D match, TRBD1 (6 bases). The CDR3 contains 12 residues. Looked up from germline, CDR1 is SNHLY and CDR2 is FYNNEI. V lost 10 bases and J 0 bases, leaving 10 bases between the germline ends. The CDR3 sequence is CATGQNSYEQYF. The CDR3 DNA reads as TGTGCCACAGGACAGAACTCCTACGAGCAGTACTTC.

V usage is TRBV6-2 or TRBV6-3 and J usage is TRBJ1-1; weak D call: TRBD1 (5 bases). The V end lost 6 bases, the J end lost 1 base, and 18 bases lay between the germline ends. The V gene's germline CDR1 is MNHEY and CDR2 SVGEGT. CDR3 length: 16 residues. CDR3 sequence: CASRPSRRGRNTEAFF. CDR3 DNA: TGTGCCAGCAGACCTAGTCGGAGGGGAAGGAACACTGAAGCTTTCTTT.

The chain links TRBV7-8 to TRBJ2-5, with D maybe TRBD1 (5 bases). Trimming left V 5 bases short and J 3 bases short, with 13 bases between. Germline loops: CDR1 SGHVS, CDR2 FQNEAQ. The CDR3 sequence is 14 residues long. The CDR3 reads CASSRVVGEETQYF. CDR3 bases: TGTGCCAGCAGCCGAGTGGTAGGGGAAGAGACCCAGTACTTC. The variable domain in full, completed from reference TRBV7-8 and TRBJ2-5, reads GAGVSQSPRYKVAKRGQDVALRCDPISGHVSLFWYQQALGQGPEFLTYFQNEAQLDKSGLPSDRFFAERPEGSVSTLKIQRTQQEDSAVYLCASSRVVGEETQYFGPGTRLLVL.

The rearrangement uses TRBV28 and TRBJ1-6, with 7 bases identical to TRBD1. Germline V gene sequence: CDR1 MDHEN, CDR2 SYDVKM. V dropped 7 bases and J dropped 2; count of bases not matched to a gene: 5. The CDR3 consists of 15 residues. The CDR3 sequence is CASIRQGTYNSPLHF. The CDR3 nucleotides read TGTGCCAGCATAAGACAGGGTACCTATAATTCACCCCTCCACTTT. The variable domain in full, completed from reference TRBV28 and TRBJ1-6, reads DVKVTQSSRYLVKRTGEKVFLECVQDMDHENMFWYRQDPGLGLRLIYFSYDVKMKEKGDIPEGYSVSREKKERFSLILESASTNQTSMYLCASIRQGTYNSPLHFGNGTRLTVT.

The rearrangement joins TRBV5-1 to TRBJ2-7; 7 bases map to TRBD1. Germline V gives CDR1 SGHRS, CDR2 YFSETQ. Germline trimming cut 3 bases from V and 4 bases from J; bases unmatched to any gene: 7. The CDR3 runs to 14 residues. Here the CDR3 DNA reads TGCGCCAGCAGCTCGTGGGACAGAAGTTACGAGCAGTACTTC. It translates to CASSSWDRSYEQYF.

This CDR3 reads CASSLRLAPNEQFF. The DNA for the CDR3 is TGCGCCAGCAGCTTGAGGCTAGCCCCCAATGAGCAGTTCTTC. The rearrangement links TRBV5-1 to TRBJ2-1; D is perhaps TRBD2 (5 bases). Trimming pared 1 base from V and 6 bases from J, leaving 11 bases between. CDR1 and CDR2 from the germline V gene are SGHRS and YFSETQ. CDR3 length: 14 residues.

This clone was seen more than once but under ten times. V is TRBV18 and J is TRBJ2-7, with 10 positions matching TRBD2. The germline gives CDR1 KGHSH, CDR2 LQKENI. V lost 2 bases and J lost 1; bases outside the gene matches: 5. This CDR3 is 16 amino acids long. CDR3 residues: CASSPNALAGSYEQYF. CDR3 in DNA: TGTGCCAGCTCACCAAATGCACTAGCGGGATCCTACGAGCAGTACTTC.

This chain links TRBV7-2 with TRBJ2-3, with TRBD2 matching 11 bases. Germline CDR1 is SGHTA and CDR2 is FQGNSA. Trimming took 5 bases from V and 3 from J; bases not matched to a gene: 7. The CDR3 has 16 amino acids. The CDR3 loop is CASSLRLAGTTDTQYF. The CDR3 DNA reads TGTGCCAGCAGCCTAAGACTAGCGGGAACGACAGATACGCAGTATTTT.

The rearrangement links TRBV3-1 (or the pseudogene TRBV3-2) to TRBJ2-5; 8 positions agree with TRBD1. Germline loops: CDR1 LGHDT, CDR2 YNNKEL (reference sequence). The V and J ends lost 0 bases and 9 bases, in that order; junction bases with no gene match: 9. This CDR3 region has 15 residues. The CDR3 DNA follows: TGTGCCAGCAGCCAAGAAGGGACACAGGGGGAGGCCCAGTACTTC. As protein: CASSQEGTQGEAQYF.

The CDR3 protein is CASSVGIAGGATGELFF. In DNA form, the CDR3 reads TGTGCCAGCAGCGTGGGAATAGCGGGAGGAGCCACCGGGGAGCTGTTTTTT. The rearrangement links TRBV9 to TRBJ2-2, with TRBD2 matching 10 bases. V lost 2 bases and J lost 4; bases outside the gene matches: 8. CDR1 is SGDLS, CDR2 YYNGEE, per germline. CDR3 size: 17 residues.

This clone was picked up a small number of times. The chain couples TRBV2 to TRBJ1-1; D is possibly TRBD1 (5 bases). V lost 6 bases and J 4 bases, leaving 9 bases between the germline ends. The length of the CDR3 is 12 residues. Germline values: CDR1 SNHLY, CDR2 FYNNEI. CDR3 DNA sequence: TGTGCCAGCAGCCCAGGGATCACTGAAGCTTTCTTT. Translating it yields CASSPGITEAFF.

The V and J genes are TRBV2 and TRBJ2-1; tentatively, D is TRBD2 (5 bases). The germline gives CDR1 SNHLY, CDR2 FYNNEI. The CDR3 runs to 14 residues. Trimming removed 8 bases from V and 3 bases from J, with 14 bases in between. For the CDR3, the DNA is TGTGCCAGCGTCACTAGAGGGAGCTACAATGAGCAGTTCTTC. It yields the protein CASVTRGSYNEQFF.

V is TRBV7-9 and J is TRBJ2-7; D not resolved. Germline loops: CDR1 SEHNR, CDR2 FQNEAQ (reference sequence). V was clipped by 2 bases and J by 0 bases, with 11 bases between them. The CDR3 spans 15 residues. CDR3 nucleotide sequence: TGTGCCAGCAGCTTATCGGGTTTGGCCTCCTACGAGCAGTACTTC. Translated, it gives CASSLSGLASYEQYF.

The chain joins TRBV30 to TRBJ1-2; tentative D call: TRBD1 (6 bases). The CDR3 consists of 11 residues. V lost 5 bases, J lost 5 bases, and 9 bases lay in between. Germline-derived CDR1 and CDR2 are GTSNPN and SVGIG (reference sequence). As DNA, the CDR3 is TGTGCCTGGTTTGGACAGTATGGCTACACCTTC. The encoded protein is CAWFGQYGYTF.

The chain links TRBV5-6 to TRBJ2-7, with a weak D call TRBD2 (5 bases). The V and J ends lost 10 bases and 2 bases respectively, with 16 bases between them. The CDR3 spans 13 residues. Germline CDR1 SGHDT, CDR2 YYEEEE. CDR3 residues: CASASGVTYEQYF. CDR3 bases: TGTGCCTCAGCGAGCGGAGTTACCTACGAGCAGTACTTC.

This chain links TRBV24-1 with TRBJ1-5; 7 bases are a match to TRBD1. The CDR3 totals 16 residues. Germline-derived CDR1 and CDR2 are KGHDR and SFDVKD. J lost 4 bases, V lost 1 base, and 6 bases had no gene match. In nucleotides, the CDR3 is TGTGCCACCAGTGATTTTACGGGACAGTGGAATCAGCCCCAGCATTTT. Amino acid sequence: CATSDFTGQWNQPQHF.

The V call is TRBV5-1, the J call TRBJ1-1; D ambiguous. This CDR3 region has 12 residues. V was trimmed by 7 bases and J by 0 bases, leaving 7 bases between them. The germline gives CDR1 SGHRS, CDR2 YFSETQ. The CDR3 loop reads CASRSVNTEAFF. CDR3 sequence (DNA): TGCGCCAGCCGGTCTGTGAACACTGAAGCTTTCTTT. Full variable domain (outside the CDR3, taken from reference TRBV5-1 and TRBJ1-1): KAGVTQTPRYLIKTRGQQVTLSCSPISGHRSVSWYQQTPGQGLQFLFEYFSETQRNKGNFPGRFSGRQFSNSRSEMNVSTLELGDSALYLCASRSVNTEAFFGQGTRLTVV.

The chain combines TRBV5-4 with TRBJ1-2; D perhaps matches TRBD1 (5 bases). CDR1 SGHNT and CDR2 YYREEE come from the germline V gene (reference sequence). The CDR3 has 12 residues. V was pared by 4 bases and J by 5 bases, with 9 bases between. The DNA for the CDR3 is TGTGCCAGCAGCCCCGACAGTTATGGCTACACCTTC. Amino acids: CASSPDSYGYTF.

This clone was seen only once. The chain uses TRBV7-2 and TRBJ2-1; maybe TRBD2 (5 bases). Per the germline V gene, CDR1 is SGHTA and CDR2 is FQGNSA. With 4 bases removed from V and 2 bases from J, the gap between germline ends came to 9 bases. The CDR3 totals 14 residues. The CDR3 DNA is TGTGCCAGCAGCTATGGGAGCGCCTACAATGAGCAGTTCTTC. Its protein is CASSYGSAYNEQFF.

This clone was counted only a few times. The CDR3 spells CASSPDSSNTEAFF. The CDR3, as DNA: TGTGCCAGCTCACCGGACAGTTCGAACACTGAAGCTTTCTTT. V gene TRBV18 combines with J gene TRBJ1-1; a possible D gene is TRBD1 (6 bases). Germline-derived CDR1 and CDR2 are KGHSH and LQKENI. The CDR3 totals 14 residues. Between the trimmed V and J ends, which lost 3 bases and 1 base, there was a span of 9 bases. Drawing the rest from reference TRBV18 and TRBJ1-1, the complete variable domain is NAGVMQNPRHLVRRRGQEARLRCSPMKGHSHVYWYRQLPEEGLKFMVYLQKENIIDESGMPKERFSAEFPKEGPSILRIQQVVRGDSAAYFCASSPDSSNTEAFFGQGTRLTVV.

The genes are TRBV18 and TRBJ2-1; maybe TRBD1 (7 bases). The germline gives CDR1 KGHSH, CDR2 LQKENI. V shed 6 bases and J shed 15 bases, with 24 bases lying between them. This CDR3 is 14 amino acids long. The CDR3 loop is CASSGGNLRDSGFF. The CDR3 region has the DNA TGTGCCAGCTCCGGAGGGAATCTCCGGGACAGCGGGTTCTTC.

The gene calls are TRBV5-1 and TRBJ2-7; 8 nucleotides match TRBD1. Germline CDR1 is SGHRS and CDR2 is YFSETQ. The CDR3 has 14 amino acids. The J segment lost 7 bases and the V segment lost 7 bases, leaving 13 bases of the junction unmatched. CDR3 protein: CASGPGTGAREQYF. The CDR3 DNA follows: TGCGCCAGCGGACCTGGGACAGGAGCCAGGGAGCAGTACTTC.